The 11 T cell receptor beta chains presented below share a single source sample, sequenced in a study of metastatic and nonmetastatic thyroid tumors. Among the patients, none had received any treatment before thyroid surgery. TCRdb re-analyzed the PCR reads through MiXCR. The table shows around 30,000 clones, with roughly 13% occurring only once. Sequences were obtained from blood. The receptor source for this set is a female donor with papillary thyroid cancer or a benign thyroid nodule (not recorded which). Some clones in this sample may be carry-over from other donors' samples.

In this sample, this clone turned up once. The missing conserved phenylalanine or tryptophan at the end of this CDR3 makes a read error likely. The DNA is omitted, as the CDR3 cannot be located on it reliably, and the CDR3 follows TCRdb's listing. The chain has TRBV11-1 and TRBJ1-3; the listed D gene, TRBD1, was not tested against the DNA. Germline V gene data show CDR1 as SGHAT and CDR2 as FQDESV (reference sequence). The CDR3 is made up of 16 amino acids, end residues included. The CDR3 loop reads CASSIVDSESGNTIFL.

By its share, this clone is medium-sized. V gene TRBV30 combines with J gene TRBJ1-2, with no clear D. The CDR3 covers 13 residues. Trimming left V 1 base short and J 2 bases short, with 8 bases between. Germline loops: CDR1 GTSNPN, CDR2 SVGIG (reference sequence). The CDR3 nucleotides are TGTGCCTGGAGTGCGACGGGAAACTATGGCTACACCTTC. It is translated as CAWSATGNYGYTF.

The DNA for the CDR3 is TGTGCCTGGAGTGTGGCCCGGACAGCCTACGAGCAGTACTTC. This sequence encodes CAWSVARTAYEQYF. The chain is built from TRBV30 and TRBJ2-7; maybe TRBD1 (6 bases). CDR1 and CDR2 (germline): GTSNPN, SVGIG (reference sequence). The CDR3 has 14 residues. The V end lost 0 bases, the J end lost 2 bases, and 11 bases lay between the germline ends.

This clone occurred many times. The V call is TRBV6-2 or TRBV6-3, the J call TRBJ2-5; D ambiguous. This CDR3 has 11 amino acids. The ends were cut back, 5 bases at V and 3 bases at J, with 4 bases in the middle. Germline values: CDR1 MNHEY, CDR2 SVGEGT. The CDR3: CASSLKETQYF. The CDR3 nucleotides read TGTGCCAGCAGTCTGAAAGAGACCCAGTACTTC.

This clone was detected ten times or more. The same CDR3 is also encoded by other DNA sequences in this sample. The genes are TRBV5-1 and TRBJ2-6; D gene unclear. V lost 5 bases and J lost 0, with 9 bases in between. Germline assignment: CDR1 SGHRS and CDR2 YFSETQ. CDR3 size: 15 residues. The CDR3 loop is CASREQTSGANVLTF. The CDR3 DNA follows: TGCGCCAGCAGGGAGCAGACCTCTGGGGCCAACGTCCTGACTTTC.

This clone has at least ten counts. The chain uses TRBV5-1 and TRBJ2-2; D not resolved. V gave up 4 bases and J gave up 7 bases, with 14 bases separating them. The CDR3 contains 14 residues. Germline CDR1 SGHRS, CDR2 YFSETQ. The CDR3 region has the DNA TGCGCCAGCAGCGGGATTGGCGGCGGCGGGGAGCTGTTTTTT. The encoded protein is CASSGIGGGGELFF.

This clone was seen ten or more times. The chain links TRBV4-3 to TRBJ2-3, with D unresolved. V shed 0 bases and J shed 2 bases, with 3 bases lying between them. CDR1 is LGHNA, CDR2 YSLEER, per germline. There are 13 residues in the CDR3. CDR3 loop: CASSQDATDTQYF. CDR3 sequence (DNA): TGCGCCAGCAGCCAAGACGCCACAGATACGCAGTATTTT.

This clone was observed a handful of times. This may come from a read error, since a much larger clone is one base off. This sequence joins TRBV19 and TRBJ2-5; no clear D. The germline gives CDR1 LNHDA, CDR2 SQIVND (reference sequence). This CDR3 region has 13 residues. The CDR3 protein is CASSSRAQETQCF. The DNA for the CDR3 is TGTGCCAGTAGTTCCCGGGCCCAAGAGACCCAGTGCTTC.

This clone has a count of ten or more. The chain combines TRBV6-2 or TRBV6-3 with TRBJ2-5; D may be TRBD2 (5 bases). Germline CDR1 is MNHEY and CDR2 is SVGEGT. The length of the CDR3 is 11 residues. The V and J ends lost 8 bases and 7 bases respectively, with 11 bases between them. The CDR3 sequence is CASREMGTQYF. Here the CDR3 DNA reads TGTGCCAGCCGGGAAATGGGGACCCAGTACTTC.

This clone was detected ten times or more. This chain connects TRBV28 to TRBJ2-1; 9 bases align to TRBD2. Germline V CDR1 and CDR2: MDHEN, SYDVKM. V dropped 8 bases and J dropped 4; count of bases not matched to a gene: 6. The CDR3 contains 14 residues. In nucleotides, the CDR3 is TGTGCCAGCTACGGGCGGGAGGGTTACAATGAGCAGTTCTTC. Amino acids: CASYGREGYNEQFF. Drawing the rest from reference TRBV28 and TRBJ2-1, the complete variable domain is DVKVTQSSRYLVKRTGEKVFLECVQDMDHENMFWYRQDPGLGLRLIYFSYDVKMKEKGDIPEGYSVSREKKERFSLILESASTNQTSMYLCASYGREGYNEQFFGPGTRLTVL.

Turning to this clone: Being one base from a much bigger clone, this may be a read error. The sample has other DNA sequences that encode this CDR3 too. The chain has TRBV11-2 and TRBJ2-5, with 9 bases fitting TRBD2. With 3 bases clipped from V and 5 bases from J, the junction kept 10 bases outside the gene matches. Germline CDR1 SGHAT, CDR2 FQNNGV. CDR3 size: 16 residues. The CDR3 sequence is CASSLGTLAGRETQYF. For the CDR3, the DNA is TGTGCCAGCAGCTTGGGAACCCTAGCGGGACGGGAGACCCAGTACTTC. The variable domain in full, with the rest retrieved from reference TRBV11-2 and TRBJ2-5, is EAGVAQSPRYKIIEKRQSVAFWCNPISGHATLYWYQQILGQGPKLLIQFQNNGVVDDSQLPKDRFSAERLKGVDSTLKIQPAKLEDSAVYLCASSLGTLAGRETQYFGPGTRLLVL.